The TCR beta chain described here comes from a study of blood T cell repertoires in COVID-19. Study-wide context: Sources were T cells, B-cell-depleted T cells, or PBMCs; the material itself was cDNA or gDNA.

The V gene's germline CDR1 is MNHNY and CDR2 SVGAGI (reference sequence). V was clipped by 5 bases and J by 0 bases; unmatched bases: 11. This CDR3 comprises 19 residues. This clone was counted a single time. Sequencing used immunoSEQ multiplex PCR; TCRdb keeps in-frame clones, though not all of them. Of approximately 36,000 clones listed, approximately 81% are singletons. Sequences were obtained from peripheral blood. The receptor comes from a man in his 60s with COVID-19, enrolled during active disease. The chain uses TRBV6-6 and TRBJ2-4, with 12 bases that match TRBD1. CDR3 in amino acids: CASSQSGTGGALAKNIQYF. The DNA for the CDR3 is TGTGCCAGCAGTCAGTCGGGGACAGGGGGCGCATTAGCCAAAAACATTCAGTACTTC.